This T cell receptor beta chain was retrieved from a study of T cell responses to AZD1222 COVID-19 vaccine. Looked up from germline, CDR1 is LGHDT and CDR2 is YNNKEL (reference sequence). The length of the CDR3 is 15 residues. V lost 4 bases to trimming and J lost 3 bases, with 12 bases between them. The assay was immunoSEQ multiplex PCR, and TCRdb's table has in-frame clones only and misses some. The repertoire holds around 200,000 clones, with about 90% as singletons. The TCR comes from an adult in good health. The sample was peripheral blood, taken on day 0 of AZD1222 vaccination. V gene TRBV3-1 (or the pseudogene TRBV3-2) combines with J gene TRBJ1-4, with D possibly being TRBD1 (5 bases). As DNA, the CDR3 is TGTGCCAGCAGCCTCAGCGGGGGGGCTAATGAAAAACTGTTTTTT. It encodes CASSLSGGANEKLFF.